This record covers a single T cell receptor (beta chain). As yet, its antigen is unknown. Donors sampled were nominally healthy, though unrecorded immune exposures were likely. Use of 60 Vbeta and 13 Jbeta primers characterized the PCR. Using immunoSEQ multiplex PCR, the repertoire was profiled, and TCRdb retains in-frame clones only, with some absent. The table has about 100,000 clones, over 75% seen once; the top ten hold approximately 5.3%. This entry comes from a study of cytomegalovirus exposure and HLA in healthy donors. The V and J ends lost 4 bases and 4 bases respectively, with 17 bases between them. This CDR3 comprises 15 residues. CDR1 and CDR2 from the germline V gene are SGDLS and YYNGEE. Study-level points and caveats: Analyzed later, association rates of TCRs varied across HLA loci, with DRB1 most and HLA-C fewest. The study designated roughly 160 TCR beta chains cytomegalovirus-associated. There were several of the most significant clusters that appeared linked to common viral pathogens in a later analysis.

Sequenced input: PBMCs. The chain employs TRBV9 and TRBJ2-5, with D possibly TRBD2 on 5 matching bases. The sequence was obtained from a woman younger than 35 in good health and CMV-seropositive. The CDR3 is CASSLTVLRGETQYF. The CDR3, as DNA: TGTGCCAGCAGCTTAACGGTCCTACGGGGAGAGACCCAGTACTTC.